This T cell receptor beta chain was identified in a study of vaccination and CD4 T cells after COVID-19. As concerns this clonotype: The antigen remains undetermined.

Treatment given: approximately 11-day PBMC culture with coronavirus spike peptide pools or control peptides (ViraFEST assay). ViraFEST sequenced TCRs after peptide-pool expansion of antigen-specific T cells. Dates of positive PCR ran from March to December 2020, before US Alpha, Beta and Delta variants. The CDR3 loop spans 12 amino acids. CDR1 and CDR2 from the germline V gene are DFQATT and SNEGSKA (reference sequence). The V end was cut by 2 bases, the J end by 8 bases, with 10 bases between. The Oncomine TCR Beta short-read assay sequenced DNA from cultured CD4+ T cells. TCRdb independently ran MiXCR on the PCR reads; one entry per CDR3 protein. The data show 9,500 to 15,000 distinct CDR3 sequences, with about 50% seen just once and more than 12% held by the top ten.

This chain connects TRBV20-1 to TRBJ2-1, with a tentative D call TRBD2 (5 bases). This TCR was sampled from a human donor who had recovered from COVID-19. The sequenced sample consisted of CD4+ T cells from blood, cultured in vitro. The CDR3, as DNA: TGCAGTGCTAGACGTCTAGCCCATGAGCAGTTCTTC. Encoded protein: CSARRLAHEQFF.